The rows below give T cell receptor beta chains drawn from one sample of a study of cytomegalovirus exposure and HLA in healthy donors. Repertoires were generated with immunoSEQ multiplex PCR, while TCRdb's copy carries only in-frame clones and drops some. The table includes fewer than 140,000 clones, about 88% detected once. The sample taken for sequencing was PBMCs. These receptors came from a woman between 18 and 29 years old in good health and CMV-seropositive. Both conserved end residues are part of each CDR3. The D gene is left open where the match is weak. Only part of the rows carry a size: once, few, many, or a class if the clone is expanded.

j_call d_call v_call clone_size cdr3_aa cdr3_nt
TRBJ2-3 . TRBV14 . CASSQERGGGGDTQYF TGTGCCAGCAGCCAAGAAAGAGGAGGGGGCGGCGATACGCAGTATTTT
TRBJ2-7 . TRBV4-1 . CASSLQGGVGYYEQYF TGCGCCAGCAGCCTACAAGGAGGGGTAGGTTATTACGAGCAGTACTTC
TRBJ2-7 TRBD1 TRBV10-3 . CAISGTGRYEQYF TGTGCCATCTCCGGGACAGGACGATACGAGCAGTACTTC
TRBJ2-2 TRBD2 TRBV11-2 . CASSTPAGANTGELFF TGTGCCAGCAGCACACCAGCGGGGGCGAACACCGGGGAGCTGTTTTTT
TRBJ2-2 . TRBV4-1 once CASSQETARGELFF TGCGCCAGCAGCCAAGAAACAGCTCGCGGGGAGCTGTTTTTT
TRBJ2-1 TRBD2 TRBV27 once CASSLRGGYYEQFF TGTGCCAGCAGTTTACGCGGGGGGTACTATGAGCAGTTCTTC
TRBJ2-7 . TRBV7-2 . CASSLITYNEQYF TGTGCCAGCAGCTTAATAACTTATAACGAGCAGTACTTC
TRBJ2-1 TRBD1 TRBV7-2 . CASSSRGQGHYNEQFF TGTGCCAGCAGCTCGAGGGGACAGGGGCACTACAATGAGCAGTTCTTC
TRBJ2-1 TRBD2 TRBV27 . CASRGGLAVNGEQFF TGTGCCAGCAGAGGGGGACTAGCGGTCAACGGGGAGCAGTTCTTC
TRBJ1-3 . TRBV5-8 . CASSDRGSGNTIYF TGTGCCAGCAGTGACAGAGGCTCTGGAAACACCATATATTTT
TRBJ1-1 TRBD1 TRBV5-1 . CASSVLGQAPGPEAFF TGCGCCAGCAGCGTTCTAGGACAGGCGCCGGGTCCTGAAGCTTTCTTT
TRBJ2-3 . TRBV6-1 . CASRPEGATQYF TGTGCCAGCAGGCCGGAGGGGGCTACGCAGTATTTT
TRBJ1-5 TRBD1 TRBV4-1 . CASPTDRVGQPQHF TGCGCCAGCCCGACGGACAGGGTTGGCCAGCCCCAGCATTTT
TRBJ1-3 TRBD1 TRBV27 . CASSSRDREGSGNTIYF TGTGCCAGCAGTTCCCGGGACAGGGAGGGCTCTGGAAACACCATATATTTT
TRBJ2-7 TRBD2 TRBV9 . CASSVGADSGGAPYEQYF TGTGCCAGCAGCGTAGGGGCTGATAGCGGGGGGGCACCCTACGAGCAGTACTTC
TRBJ2-3 . TRBV2 . CASRRGQFTDTQYF TGTGCCAGCAGGCGCGGACAGTTCACAGATACGCAGTATTTT
TRBJ2-7 . TRBV19 . CASSIVGTEGYEQYF TGTGCCAGTAGTATAGTAGGGACGGAGGGCTACGAGCAGTACTTC
TRBJ2-3 . TRBV15 . CATSRGHSTDTQYF TGTGCCACCAGCAGGGGACACAGCACAGATACGCAGTATTTT
TRBJ1-5 TRBD1 TRBV19 . CASSLQGFGQPQHF TGTGCCAGTAGCCTACAGGGGTTCGGTCAGCCCCAGCATTTT
TRBJ2-1 TRBD2 TRBV25-1 . CASSEKIGTSGAGEQFF TGTGCCAGCAGTGAAAAGATCGGGACTAGCGGGGCTGGTGAGCAGTTCTTC
TRBJ2-3 TRBD2 TRBV28 . CASSLGLAGGPGDTQYF TGTGCCAGCAGTTTGGGACTAGCGGGGGGGCCGGGAGATACGCAGTATTTT
TRBJ1-4 TRBD1 TRBV27 . CASSSTGRRATNEKLFF TGTGCCAGCAGTTCGACAGGGAGGAGGGCAACTAATGAAAAACTGTTTTTT
TRBJ1-3 . TRBV9 . CASSGVFREGSGNTIYF TGTGCCAGCAGCGGAGTCTTCAGGGAAGGGTCTGGAAACACCATATATTTT
TRBJ2-1 TRBD2 TRBV4-1 . CASSQLAGAGDEQFF TGCGCCAGCAGCCAACTAGCGGGGGCCGGGGATGAGCAGTTCTTC
TRBJ2-2 . TRBV7-2 few CASSQSGGELFF TGTGCCAGCAGCCAATCAGGGGGGGAGCTGTTTTTT
TRBJ2-1 . TRBV28 . CASSVSNRRTTRYNEQFF TGTGCCAGCAGTGTCTCCAACCGTAGGACAACTCGTTACAATGAGCAGTTCTTC
TRBJ2-3 TRBD2 TRBV4-1 . CASSQDGGGADTQYF TGCGCCAGCAGCCAAGATGGGGGAGGGGCAGATACGCAGTATTTT
TRBJ2-1 TRBD1 TRBV27 once CASSSGTGGTEQFF TGTGCCAGCAGTTCCGGGACAGGGGGCACTGAGCAGTTCTTC
TRBJ2-4 . TRBV7-9 once CASSLDRLAKNIQYF TGTGCCAGCAGCTTGGACAGATTAGCCAAAAACATTCAGTACTTC
TRBJ2-5 . TRBV7-3 . CASLTALIETQYF TGTGCCAGTTTGACAGCGTTGATTGAGACCCAGTACTTC
TRBJ1-4 . TRBV5-6 . CASSLEGRVDEKLFF TGTGCCAGCAGCTTGGAAGGCAGGGTTGACGAAAAACTGTTTTTT
TRBJ2-5 . TRBV27 . CASRPQGGDETQYF TGTGCCAGCAGACCCCAAGGGGGAGACGAGACCCAGTACTTC
TRBJ2-3 . TRBV29-1 once CSVEDLTAADTQYF TGCAGCGTTGAAGACCTAACAGCGGCAGATACGCAGTATTTT
TRBJ1-1 TRBD1 TRBV10-3 . CAIRGTGLNTEAFF TGTGCCATCAGGGGGACAGGGTTGAACACTGAAGCTTTCTTT
TRBJ1-5 . TRBV7-2 . CASSLNWGPGQPQHF TGTGCCAGCAGCTTAAATTGGGGGCCAGGCCAGCCCCAGCATTTT
TRBJ2-1 . TRBV29-1 . CSVGVGAYNEQFF TGCAGCGTTGGAGTTGGGGCTTACAATGAGCAGTTCTTC
TRBJ1-3 TRBD1 TRBV4-2 . CASSQSGGLDGNTIYF TGTGCCAGCAGCCAATCAGGGGGCTTGGATGGAAACACCATATATTTT
TRBJ1-2 . TRBV6-1 . CASSEMDTANYGYTF TGTGCCAGCAGTGAAATGGACACCGCTAACTATGGCTACACCTTC
TRBJ1-4 TRBD1 TRBV13 . CASRGGTGQDNEKLFF TGTGCCAGCAGGGGAGGGACAGGGCAGGATAATGAAAAACTGTTTTTT
TRBJ2-2 . TRBV5-4 once CASRRESTGELFF TGTGCCAGCAGACGGGAGAGCACCGGGGAGCTGTTTTTT
TRBJ2-3 . TRBV6-1 once CASTIQSRQADTQYF TGTGCCAGCACCATTCAATCCAGACAGGCAGATACGCAGTATTTT
TRBJ2-5 TRBD2 TRBV28 . CASSLAGGALKTQYF TGTGCCAGCAGCCTGGCCGGGGGGGCTCTGAAGACCCAGTACTTC
TRBJ2-3 . TRBV12-5 . CASGFGLTDTQYF TGTGCTAGTGGTTTCGGACTCACAGATACGCAGTATTTT
TRBJ1-2 . TRBV9 . CASSVEAGTNYGYTF TGTGCCAGCAGCGTAGAGGCGGGGACTAACTATGGCTACACCTTC
TRBJ2-3 . TRBV27 . CASSFSERGTDTQYF TGTGCCAGCAGTTTTTCTGAGCGGGGCACAGATACGCAGTATTTT